A single sample is the source of the 25 T cell receptor beta chains below, sequenced in a study of cytomegalovirus exposure and HLA in healthy donors. The PCR contained 60 Vbeta and 13 Jbeta primers. Here immunoSEQ multiplex PCR was the method, and the copy in TCRdb shows in-frame clones only, minus some. The sample contains 150,000 or so clones, roughly 70% of which appear only once. Sequenced sample: PBMCs. All receptors derive from a man younger than 45 in good health and CMV-seronegative.

This clone was detected only once. The rearrangement joins TRBV29-1 to TRBJ2-1; the D is unclear. Trimming removed 7 bases from V and 4 bases from J, with 14 bases in between. CDR1 and CDR2 from the germline V gene are SQVTM and ANQGSEA. The CDR3 has 13 amino acids. The CDR3 is CSASPNSYNEQFF. The DNA for the CDR3 is TGCAGCGCTAGTCCGAACTCTTACAATGAGCAGTTCTTC.

The chain employs TRBV5-6 and TRBJ2-3, with TRBD1 matching 7 bases. This CDR3 has 15 amino acids. The V gene's germline CDR1 is SGHDT and CDR2 YYEEEE. V was clipped by 4 bases and J by 1 base; unmatched bases: 6. This chain's CDR3 is CASSPRTGGTDTQYF. Here the CDR3 DNA reads TGTGCCAGCAGCCCCAGGACAGGTGGCACAGATACGCAGTATTTT.

The chain recombines TRBV10-3 with TRBJ2-2, with 12 nucleotides matching TRBD1. The CDR3 runs 15 residues. Trimming at V came to 11 bases and at J to 7 bases, leaving 11 bases not matched to a gene. CDR1 is ENHRY and CDR2 is SYGVKD in the germline V gene. For the CDR3, the DNA is TGTGCCCATACGTGGGGACAGGGGGCTAGCGGGGAGCTGTTTTTT. Protein: CAHTWGQGASGELFF.

Here the CDR3 reads CASSLGSGEADTQYF. The CDR3 DNA sequence: TGTGCCAGCAGCTTAGGGAGCGGGGAGGCAGATACGCAGTATTTT. The V gene is TRBV11-2, the J gene TRBJ2-3; TRBD2 aligns across 7 bases. V trimming: 1 base; J trimming: 4 bases; junction bases outside the gene matches: 5. The CDR3 sequence is 15 residues long. The germline CDR1 and CDR2 sequences are SGHAT and FQNNGV.

This clone came up a few times. The chain employs TRBV9 and TRBJ1-1; 12 nucleotides align to TRBD1. Germline CDR1 and CDR2: SGDLS and YYNGEE. The J segment lost 3 bases and the V segment lost 0 bases, leaving 3 bases of the junction unmatched. This CDR3 is 16 amino acids long. CDR3 DNA sequence: TGTGCCAGCAGCGTAGGGGGACAGGGGGCGGACACTGAAGCTTTCTTT. This translates into CASSVGGQGADTEAFF. Complete variable domain (other parts from reference TRBV9 and TRBJ1-1): DSGVTQTPKHLITATGQRVTLRCSPRSGDLSVYWYQQSLDQGLQFLIQYYNGEERAKGNILERFSAQQFPDLHSELNLSSLELGDSALYFCASSVGGQGADTEAFFGQGTRLTVV.

The gene calls are TRBV18 and TRBJ2-5; 7 bases are shared with TRBD2. Trimming removed 5 bases from V and 3 bases from J; junction bases left unmatched: 3. Germline V gene lookup returns CDR1 KGHSH and CDR2 LQKENI. The CDR3 sequence is 13 residues long. The CDR3 region has the DNA TGTGCCAGCTCATCCGGGACTAAAGAGACCCAGTACTTC. Translation gives CASSSGTKETQYF.

The rearrangement links TRBV7-3 to TRBJ2-1, with D tentatively TRBD1 (6 bases). The V end was cut by 2 bases, the J end by 7 bases, with 12 bases between. Looked up from germline, CDR1 is SGHTA and CDR2 is FQGTGA. The CDR3 runs 14 residues. The CDR3 protein is CASSLGRGQNEQFF. In DNA form, the CDR3 reads TGTGCCAGCAGCTTAGGCAGGGGTCAGAATGAGCAGTTCTTC. Using reference TRBV7-3 and TRBJ2-1 for the parts outside the CDR3, the full variable domain is GAGVSQTPSNKVTEKGKYVELRCDPISGHTALYWYRQSLGQGPEFLIYFQGTGAADDSGLPNDRFFAVRPEGSVSTLKIQRTERGDSAVYLCASSLGRGQNEQFFGPGTRLTVL.

The V and J genes are TRBV15 and TRBJ2-1; 8 bases are shared with TRBD1. V lost 2 bases and J lost 7; bases outside the gene matches: 7. CDR3 length equals 15 residues. CDR1 and CDR2 from the germline V gene are LNHNV and YYDKDF (reference sequence). Here the CDR3 DNA reads TGTGCCACCAGCAGACGGGGACAGGCAAGGAATGAGCAGTTCTTC. Translating gives CATSRRGQARNEQFF.

Note on this clone: Sequence at one end of the junction differs from germline and may be a read error. The chain employs TRBV28 and TRBJ1-6, with D perhaps matching TRBD1 (5 bases). Germline V gives CDR1 MDHEN, CDR2 SYDVKM. The CDR3 runs 15 residues. CDR3 amino acids: CASIQGAMMDSPLNF. CDR3 nucleotide sequence: TGTGCCAGCATCCAAGGGGCCATGATGGATTCACCCCTCAACTTT.

This clone was seen more than once but under ten times. Compared with germline, one end of the junction differs, possibly owing to a read error. The V and J genes are TRBV28 and TRBJ1-6; no clear D gene. Germline V gives CDR1 MDHEN, CDR2 SYDVKM. The CDR3 totals 13 residues. CDR3 bases: TGTGCCAGCAGTTTGGGCAGCTATTCACCCCTCAACTTT. Amino acid sequence: CASSLGSYSPLNF.

The CDR3 spells CASSHGTGNYGYTF. The CDR3, as DNA: TGCGCCAGCAGCCACGGGACAGGGAACTATGGCTACACCTTC. This chain joins TRBV4-1 and TRBJ1-2, with TRBD1 matching 9 bases. V lost 3 bases, J lost 2 bases, and 1 base stayed unmatched. The CDR3 consists of 14 residues. Germline V lookup: CDR1 MGHRA, CDR2 YSYEKL.

The gene calls are TRBV14 and TRBJ1-1, with D uncertain. CDR1 is SGHDN and CDR2 is FVKESK in the germline V gene. V lost 3 bases to trimming and J lost 7 bases, with 12 bases between them. CDR3 length equals 13 residues. The CDR3 DNA sequence: TGTGCCAGCAGCCAGTCGTCACCGGGTGAAGCTTTCTTT. Residues: CASSQSSPGEAFF.

V gene TRBV4-3 combines with J gene TRBJ2-3; D remains ambiguous. V shed 3 bases and J shed 2 bases, with 3 bases lying between them. CDR3 length: 12 residues. Germline V gene data show CDR1 as LGHNA and CDR2 as YSLEER. CDR3 sequence: CASSHHTDTQYF. The DNA of the CDR3 is TGCGCCAGCAGCCATCACACAGATACGCAGTATTTT.

This chain joins TRBV6-1 and TRBJ2-7; no firm D call. In germline, CDR1 is MNHNS, CDR2 SASEGT. The CDR3 length is 14 residues. V shed 0 bases and J shed 1 base, with 7 bases lying between them. CDR3 DNA: TGTGCCAGCAGTGAAGCGGCGGATTCCTACGAGCAGTACTTC. Translating gives CASSEAADSYEQYF.

The rearrangement joins TRBV28 to TRBJ2-2; D ambiguous. The length of the CDR3 is 12 residues. Trimming pared 2 bases from V and 7 bases from J, leaving 5 bases between. Germline CDR1 and CDR2: MDHEN and SYDVKM. Here the CDR3 reads CASSLQIGELFF. The CDR3 nucleotides are TGTGCCAGCAGTTTACAGATCGGGGAGCTGTTTTTT.

J is TRBJ1-2 and V is TRBV28; D is ambiguous. The V gene lost 2 bases and the J gene lost 7 bases, with 5 bases spanning the gap. The length of the CDR3 is 11 residues. The germline V gene has CDR1 MDHEN and CDR2 SYDVKM. The CDR3 coding sequence is TGTGCCAGCAGTTTAGGGAGTGGCTACACCTTC. Amino acids: CASSLGSGYTF.

J is TRBJ2-7 and V is TRBV4-2; 12 bases match TRBD1. This CDR3 region has 17 residues. The J segment lost 3 bases and the V segment lost 0 bases, leaving 6 bases of the junction unmatched. Germline CDR1 LGHNA, CDR2 YNFKEQ. CDR3 nucleotides: TGTGCCAGCAGCCAAGATGTGGGACAGGGGGCCAGCTACGAGCAGTACTTC. Its translation: CASSQDVGQGASYEQYF.

The chain employs TRBV6-6 and TRBJ1-5, with D tentatively TRBD1 (6 bases). The CDR3 is 14 residues long. V lost 6 bases to trimming and J lost 2 bases, with 11 bases between them. Germline assignment: CDR1 MNHNY and CDR2 SVGAGI (reference sequence). CDR3 DNA sequence: TGTGCCAGCAGACCCCGACAGGGCAATCAGCCCCAGCATTTT. This codes for CASRPRQGNQPQHF.

The chain couples TRBV5-6 to TRBJ2-1; 8 nucleotides line up with TRBD1. Per the germline V gene, CDR1 is SGHDT and CDR2 is YYEEEE. The V gene end was trimmed by 2 bases and the J gene end by 6 bases; junction bases not matched to a gene: 1. The CDR3 runs 13 residues. The DNA of the CDR3 is TGTGCCAGCAGCTTAACAGGGGGCAATGAGCAGTTCTTC. This encodes CASSLTGGNEQFF.

This clone was picked up a small number of times. V usage is TRBV12-5 and J usage is TRBJ1-2; TRBD1 matches 7 bases. There are 16 residues in the CDR3. Germline V CDR1 and CDR2: LGHNT, FRNRAP. The V gene end was trimmed by 0 bases and the J gene end by 3 bases; junction bases not matched to a gene: 7. The CDR3 sequence: CASGLVQGTEDYGYTF. The CDR3 DNA reads TGTGCTAGTGGTTTGGTACAGGGGACTGAGGACTATGGCTACACCTTC.

V is TRBV27 and J is TRBJ1-5; no clear D. This CDR3 is built from 14 residues. V lost 5 bases, J lost 1 base, and 9 bases lay in between. CDR1 is MNHEY and CDR2 is SMNVEV in the germline V gene (reference sequence). In nucleotides, the CDR3 is TGTGCCAGCAGTGCCGGTCTGAGCAATCAGCCCCAGCATTTT. The encoded protein is CASSAGLSNQPQHF.

This chain joins TRBV5-4 and TRBJ2-3, with 11 bases lining up with TRBD2. After removal of 0 bases from V and 6 bases from J, the junction contained 3 bases not matched to a gene. This CDR3 is 15 amino acids long. Germline-derived CDR1 and CDR2 are SGHNT and YYREEE (reference sequence). CDR3 nucleotides: TGTGCCAGCAGCTTGGGGACTAGCGGGCGGGATACGCAGTATTTT. It translates to CASSLGTSGRDTQYF.

The chain recombines TRBV5-4 with TRBJ2-5; no reliable D call. V was clipped by 0 bases and J by 1 base, with 4 bases between them. Germline-derived CDR1 and CDR2 are SGHNT and YYREEE (reference sequence). The CDR3 contains 13 residues. The CDR3 DNA reads TGTGCCAGCAGCTTGGACAGCCAAGAGACCCAGTACTTC. Translating gives CASSLDSQETQYF. The variable domain in full, completed from reference TRBV5-4 and TRBJ2-5, reads ETGVTQSPTHLIKTRGQQVTLRCSSQSGHNTVSWYQQALGQGPQFIFQYYREEENGRGNFPPRFSGLQFPNYSSELNVNALELDDSALYLCASSLDSQETQYFGPGTRLLVL.

The genes are TRBV28 and TRBJ2-3, with 13 bases lining up with TRBD2. J gave up 4 bases and V 6 bases, and 4 bases lay outside the gene matches. Germline CDR1 is MDHEN and CDR2 is SYDVKM. The CDR3 totals 15 residues. The CDR3 DNA is TGTGCCAGCAGCTGGACTAGCGGGGGCGCAGATACGCAGTATTTT. It specifies CASSWTSGGADTQYF.

J is TRBJ1-6 and V is TRBV5-1, with 8 bases lining up with TRBD1. The V segment lost 0 bases and the J segment 6 bases; nucleotides outside the gene matches: 2. This CDR3 has 15 amino acids. Germline assignment: CDR1 SGHRS and CDR2 YFSETQ. CDR3: CASSLDGQGNSPLHF. The CDR3 nucleotides read TGCGCCAGCAGCTTGGATGGACAGGGTAATTCACCCCTCCACTTT.